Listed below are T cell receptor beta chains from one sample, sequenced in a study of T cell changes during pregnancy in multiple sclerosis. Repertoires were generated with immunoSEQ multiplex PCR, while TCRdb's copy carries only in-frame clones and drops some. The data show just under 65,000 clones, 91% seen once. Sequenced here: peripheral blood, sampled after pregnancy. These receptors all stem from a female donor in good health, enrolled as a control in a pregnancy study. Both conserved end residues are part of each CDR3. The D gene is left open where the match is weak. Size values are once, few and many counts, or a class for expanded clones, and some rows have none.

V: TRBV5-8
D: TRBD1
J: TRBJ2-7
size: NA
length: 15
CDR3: CASSLGQGLTYEQYF
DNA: TGTGCCAGCAGCCTGGGACAGGGGCTAACCTACGAGCAGTACTTC

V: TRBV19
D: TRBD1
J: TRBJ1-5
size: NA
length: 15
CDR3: CASSIPGQGNQPQHF
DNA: TGTGCCAGTAGTATCCCGGGACAGGGCAATCAGCCCCAGCATTTT

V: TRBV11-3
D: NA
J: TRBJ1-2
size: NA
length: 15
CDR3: CASSLDAGSNYGYTF
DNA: TGTGCCAGCAGCTTAGATGCAGGAAGTAACTATGGCTACACCTTC

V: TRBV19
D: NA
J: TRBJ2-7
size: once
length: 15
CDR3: CASKLETGASYEQYF
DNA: TGTGCCAGTAAACTTGAGACAGGAGCTTCCTACGAGCAGTACTTC

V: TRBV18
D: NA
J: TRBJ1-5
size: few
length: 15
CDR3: CASSPGKGSNQPQHF
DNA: TGTGCCAGCTCCCCAGGTAAGGGGAGCAATCAGCCCCAGCATTTT

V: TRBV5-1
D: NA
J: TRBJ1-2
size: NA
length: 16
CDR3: CASSLSGGVMSYGYTF
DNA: TGCGCCAGCAGCTTGTCGGGTGGAGTAATGTCCTATGGCTACACCTTC

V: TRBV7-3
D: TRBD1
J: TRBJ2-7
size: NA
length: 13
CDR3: CASSWDRGYEQYF
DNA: TGTGCCAGCAGCTGGGACAGGGGCTACGAGCAGTACTTC

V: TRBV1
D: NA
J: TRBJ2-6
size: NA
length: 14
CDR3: CTATGGSGANVLTF
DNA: TGCACCGCTACGGGGGGGTCAGGGGCCAACGTCCTGACTTTC

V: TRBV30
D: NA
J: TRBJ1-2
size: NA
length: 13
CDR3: CAWTYRGSYGYTF
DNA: TGTGCCTGGACCTACCGGGGGAGCTATGGCTACACCTTC

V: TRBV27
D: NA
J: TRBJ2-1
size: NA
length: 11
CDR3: CASSEGREQFF
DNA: TGTGCCAGCAGTGAGGGCAGGGAGCAGTTCTTC

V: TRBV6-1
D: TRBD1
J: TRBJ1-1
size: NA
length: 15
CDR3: CASSGMTGQNTEAFF
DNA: TGTGCCAGCAGTGGAATGACAGGGCAGAACACTGAAGCTTTCTTT

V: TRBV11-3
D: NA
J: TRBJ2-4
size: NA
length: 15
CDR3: CASSLTRWGENIQYF
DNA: TGTGCCAGCAGCTTAACCCGGTGGGGCGAAAACATTCAGTACTTC

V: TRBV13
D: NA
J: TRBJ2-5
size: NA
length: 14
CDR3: CASSPRLTQETQYF
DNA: TGTGCCAGCAGCCCGCGACTGACGCAAGAGACCCAGTACTTC

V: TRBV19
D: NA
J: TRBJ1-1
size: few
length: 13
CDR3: CASSSGTNTEAFF
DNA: TGTGCCAGTAGTAGCGGGACCAACACTGAAGCTTTCTTT

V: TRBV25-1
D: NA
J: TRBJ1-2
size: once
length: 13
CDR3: CASSESGVVGYTF
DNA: TGTGCCAGCAGTGAATCCGGGGTGGTTGGCTACACCTTC

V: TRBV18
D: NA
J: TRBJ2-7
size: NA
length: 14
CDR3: CASSPPGQPYEQYF
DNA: TGTGCCAGCTCACCACCGGGACAACCCTACGAGCAGTACTTC

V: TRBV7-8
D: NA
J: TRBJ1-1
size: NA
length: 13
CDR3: CASRPLENTEAFF
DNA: TGTGCCAGCAGACCCTTAGAAAACACTGAAGCTTTCTTT

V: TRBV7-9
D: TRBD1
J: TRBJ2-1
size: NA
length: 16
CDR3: CASSPLDRGPGNEQFF
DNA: TGTGCCAGCAGCCCCCTGGACAGGGGGCCGGGTAATGAGCAGTTCTTC

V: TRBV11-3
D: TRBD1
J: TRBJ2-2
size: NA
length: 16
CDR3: CASSSLGTGGTGELFF
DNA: TGTGCCAGCAGCTCTCTCGGGACAGGGGGGACCGGGGAGCTGTTTTTT

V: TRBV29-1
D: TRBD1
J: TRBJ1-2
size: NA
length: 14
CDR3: CSVESEDRGDGYTF
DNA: TGCAGCGTTGAAAGTGAAGACAGGGGAGACGGCTACACCTTC

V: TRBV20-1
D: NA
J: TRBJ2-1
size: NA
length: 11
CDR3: CSARAPNEQFF
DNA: TGCAGTGCTAGAGCCCCGAATGAGCAGTTCTTC

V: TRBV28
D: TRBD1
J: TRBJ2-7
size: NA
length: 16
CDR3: CASSHNRGSSSYEQYF
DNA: TGTGCCAGCAGTCACAACAGGGGTTCCAGCTCCTACGAGCAGTACTTC

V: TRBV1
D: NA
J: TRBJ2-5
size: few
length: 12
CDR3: CTSSRRGETQYF
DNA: TGCACCAGCAGCCGAAGGGGAGAGACCCAGTACTTC

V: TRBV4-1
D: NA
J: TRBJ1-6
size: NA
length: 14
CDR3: CASSPPRVNSPLHF
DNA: TGCGCCAGCAGCCCCCCCAGGGTCAATTCACCCCTCCACTTT

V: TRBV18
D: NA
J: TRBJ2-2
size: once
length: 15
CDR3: CASSREVVDTGELFF
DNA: TGTGCCAGCTCACGGGAGGTGGTTGACACCGGGGAGCTGTTTTTT

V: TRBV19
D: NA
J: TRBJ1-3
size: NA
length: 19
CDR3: CASIPRPGQSLGDGNTIYF
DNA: TGTGCCAGTATCCCCCGACCGGGACAAAGCCTTGGAGATGGAAACACCATATATTTT

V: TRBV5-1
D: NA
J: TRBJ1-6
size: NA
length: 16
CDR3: CASSLAATEWSAPLHF
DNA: TGCGCCAGCAGCTTGGCAGCGACGGAATGGAGTGCACCCCTCCACTTT

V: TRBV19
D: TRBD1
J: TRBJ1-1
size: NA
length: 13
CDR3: CASLQGAYTEAFF
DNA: TGTGCCAGCTTACAGGGGGCATACACTGAAGCTTTCTTT

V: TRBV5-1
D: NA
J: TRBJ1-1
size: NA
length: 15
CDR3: CASSSLDAMNTEAFF
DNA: TGCGCCAGCAGCTCGCTAGACGCAATGAACACTGAAGCTTTCTTT

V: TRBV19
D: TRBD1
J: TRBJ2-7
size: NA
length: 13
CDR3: CASSFGQGYEQYF
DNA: TGTGCCAGTAGTTTCGGACAGGGTTACGAGCAGTACTTC

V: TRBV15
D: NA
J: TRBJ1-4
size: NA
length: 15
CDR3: CATSISQGWNEKLFF
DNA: TGTGCCACCAGCATTTCTCAGGGTTGGAACGAAAAACTGTTTTTT

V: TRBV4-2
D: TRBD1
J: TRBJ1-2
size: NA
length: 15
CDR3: CASSQVGTVTYGYTF
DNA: TGTGCCAGCAGCCAAGTTGGGACAGTGACCTATGGCTACACCTTC

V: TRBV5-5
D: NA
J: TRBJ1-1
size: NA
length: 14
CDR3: CASSLNLLNTEAFF
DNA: TGTGCCAGCAGCTTGAATCTCCTGAACACTGAAGCTTTCTTT

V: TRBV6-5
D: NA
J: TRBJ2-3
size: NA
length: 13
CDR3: CASRGGWADTQYF
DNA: TGTGCCTCCAGGGGCGGTTGGGCAGATACGCAGTATTTT

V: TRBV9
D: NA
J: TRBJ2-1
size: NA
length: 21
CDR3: CASSVGHYRGGGISDYNEQFF
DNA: TGTGCCAGCAGCGTAGGGCATTACAGAGGGGGGGGCATATCGGACTACAATGAGCAGTTCTTC

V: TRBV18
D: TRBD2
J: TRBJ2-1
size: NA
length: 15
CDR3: CASSPRLADPNEQFF
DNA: TGTGCCAGCTCACCGAGACTAGCGGATCCCAATGAGCAGTTCTTC

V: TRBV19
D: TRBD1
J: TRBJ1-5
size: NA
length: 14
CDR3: CASSYDRDGQPQHF
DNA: TGTGCCAGTTCTTACGACAGGGACGGACAGCCCCAGCATTTT

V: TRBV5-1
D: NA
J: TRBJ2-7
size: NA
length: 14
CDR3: CASSLDLTSYEQYF
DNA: TGCGCCAGCAGCCTCGATTTGACTAGCTACGAGCAGTACTTC

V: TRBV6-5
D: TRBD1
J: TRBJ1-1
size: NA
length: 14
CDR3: CASTQAGGPTEAFF
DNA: TGTGCCAGCACCCAGGCAGGGGGCCCCACTGAAGCTTTCTTT

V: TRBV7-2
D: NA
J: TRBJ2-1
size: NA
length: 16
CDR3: CASSLEIRREYNEQFF
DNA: TGTGCCAGCAGCTTAGAGATACGGAGAGAATACAATGAGCAGTTCTTC

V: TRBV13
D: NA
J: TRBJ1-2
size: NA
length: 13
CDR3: CASSQQQISGYTF
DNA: TGTGCCAGCAGCCAACAACAGATTTCGGGCTACACCTTC

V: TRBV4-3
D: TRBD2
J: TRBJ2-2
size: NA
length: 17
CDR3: CASSQATSGGYTGELFF
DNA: TGCGCCAGCAGCCAAGCCACTAGCGGGGGCTACACCGGGGAGCTGTTTTTT

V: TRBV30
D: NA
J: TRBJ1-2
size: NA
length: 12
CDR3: CAWSTANYGYTF
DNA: TGTGCCTGGAGTACGGCTAACTATGGCTACACCTTC

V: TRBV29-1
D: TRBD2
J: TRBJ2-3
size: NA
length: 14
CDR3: CSVELGGLPDTQYF
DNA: TGCAGCGTTGAATTGGGGGGGTTACCAGATACGCAGTATTTT

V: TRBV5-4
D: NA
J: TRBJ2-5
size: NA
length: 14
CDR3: CASSLEGVQETQYF
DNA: TGTGCCAGCAGCTTGGAAGGGGTCCAAGAGACCCAGTACTTC

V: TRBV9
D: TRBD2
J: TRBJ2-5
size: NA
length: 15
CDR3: CASSEGGGAVKTQYF
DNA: TGTGCCAGCAGCGAGGGCGGGGGGGCGGTAAAGACCCAGTACTTC

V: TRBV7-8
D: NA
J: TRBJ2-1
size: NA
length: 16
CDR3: CASSLGNLGLGNEQFF
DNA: TGTGCCAGCAGCTTAGGAAATTTGGGCCTGGGCAATGAGCAGTTCTTC

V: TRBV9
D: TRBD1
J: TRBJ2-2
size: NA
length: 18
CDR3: CASSVTPGGGTASGELFF
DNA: TGTGCCAGCAGCGTAACACCCGGCGGTGGGACAGCGAGCGGGGAGCTGTTTTTT

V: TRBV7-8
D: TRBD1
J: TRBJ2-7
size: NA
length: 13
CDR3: CASSSDRGYEQYF
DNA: TGTGCCAGCAGCTCGGACAGGGGCTACGAGCAGTACTTC

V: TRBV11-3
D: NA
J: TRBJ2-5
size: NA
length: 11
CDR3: CASSFKETQYF
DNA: TGTGCCAGCAGCTTCAAAGAGACCCAGTACTTC

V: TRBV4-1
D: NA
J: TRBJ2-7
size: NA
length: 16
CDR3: CASSQALPQGAYEQYF
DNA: TGCGCCAGCAGCCAAGCACTCCCTCAAGGGGCCTACGAGCAGTACTTC

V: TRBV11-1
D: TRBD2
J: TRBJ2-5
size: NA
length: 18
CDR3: CASSPTIVAGGRGETQYF
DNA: TGTGCCAGCAGCCCTACTATAGTAGCGGGGGGACGGGGAGAGACCCAGTACTTC

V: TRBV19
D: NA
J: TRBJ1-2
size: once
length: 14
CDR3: CASSEQMTNYGYTF
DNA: TGTGCCAGTAGTGAACAGATGACTAACTATGGCTACACCTTC

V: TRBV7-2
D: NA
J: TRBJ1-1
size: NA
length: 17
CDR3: CASSLVALGYGSTEAFF
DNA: TGTGCCAGCAGCTTAGTAGCCCTGGGGTATGGGAGCACTGAAGCTTTCTTT

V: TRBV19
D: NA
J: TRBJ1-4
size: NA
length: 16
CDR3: CASSIDRDVTNEKLFF
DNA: TGTGCCAGTAGTATAGACAGGGATGTAACTAATGAAAAACTGTTTTTT

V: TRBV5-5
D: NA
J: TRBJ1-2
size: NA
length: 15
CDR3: CASSLSLQGNYGYTF
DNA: TGTGCCAGCAGCTTGAGCTTACAGGGAAACTATGGCTACACCTTC

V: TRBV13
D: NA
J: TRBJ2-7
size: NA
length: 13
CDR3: CASSLGGGYEQYF
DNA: TGTGCCAGCAGCTTAGGAGGGGGCTACGAGCAGTACTTC

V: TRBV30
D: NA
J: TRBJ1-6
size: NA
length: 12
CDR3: CAWGRGNSPLHF
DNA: TGTGCCTGGGGCCGAGGAAATTCACCCCTCCACTTT

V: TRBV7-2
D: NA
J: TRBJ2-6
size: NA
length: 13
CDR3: CASSLTGANVLTF
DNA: TGTGCCAGCAGTCTAACGGGGGCCAACGTCCTGACTTTC